These 5 T cell receptor beta chains share one sample of origin, sequenced in a study of type 1 regulatory T cells. MiXCR was run by TCRdb on the reads, yielding one entry per CDR3 protein. The profile shows 80,000 to 100,000 distinct CDR3 sequences, about 28% of them singletons. The source material was CD4+ T cells, either the whole sample or a sorted fraction (not recorded which). Receptors were obtained from a human donor in good health.

This clonotype has a handful of counts. The chain carries TRBV20-1 and TRBJ2-3; TRBD2 aligns across 13 bases. Germline-derived CDR1 and CDR2 are DFQATT and SNEGSKA (reference sequence). CDR3 length: 14 amino acids. The trim removed 5 bases at V and 4 bases at J, leaving 3 bases unmatched. The CDR3 DNA follows: TGCAGTGCTGGACTAGCGGGAGCAGCAGATACGCAGTATTTT. This translates into CSAGLAGAADTQYF.

The chain is built from TRBV7-2 and TRBJ1-5; no firm D call. Trimming took off 5 bases at V and 4 bases at J, with 6 bases between the two ends. Germline CDR1 SGHTA, CDR2 FQGNSA. The CDR3 covers 12 residues. Here the CDR3 reads CASSAGNQPQHF. The CDR3 coding sequence is TGTGCCAGCAGCGCAGGAAATCAGCCCCAGCATTTT.

As concerns this clonotype: Just one base apart from a much larger clone, this may be a read error. The chain joins TRBV15 to TRBJ2-2, with 7 nucleotides matching TRBD1. CDR3 size: 15 residues. Germline CDR1 and CDR2: LNHNV and YYDKDF (reference sequence). The CDR3 DNA reads as TGTGCCACCAAAATCTCGACAGGGAACACCAGGGAGCTGTTTTTT. This sequence encodes CATKISTGNTRELFF.

This rearrangement joins TRBV7-3 to TRBJ2-5; the D gene is possibly TRBD1 (6 bases). Germline CDR1 reads SGHTA; CDR2 reads FQGTGA. Trimming left V 5 bases short and J 4 bases short, with 11 bases between. This CDR3 region has 13 residues. The CDR3 loop reads CASSRQAGETQYF. In DNA, the CDR3 is TGTGCCAGCAGCAGACAGGCTGGAGAGACCCAGTACTTC.

This clonotype was picked up a small number of times. This rearrangement joins TRBV3-1 to TRBJ1-5; D is uncertain. Per germline, CDR1 LGHDT and CDR2 YNNKEL (reference sequence). The CDR3 extends over 14 amino acids. V lost 0 bases and J lost 10, with 13 bases in between. The CDR3 nucleotides read TGTGCCAGCAGCCAAGATAGAGGAAACAGCCCCCAGCATTTT. Protein product: CASSQDRGNSPQHF.